This T cell receptor beta chain was sequenced for a study of T cells in Graves' hyperthyroidism and ophthalmopathy (dated by TCRdb to the late 2010s). Study-wide context: Peripheral blood was sampled at the time of initial diagnosis, prior to any treatment. A discovery cohort of about 95 patients, roughly 45 with Graves' ophthalmopathy and approximately 60 with stable Graves' hyperthyroidism, was used to find distinguishing TCR V-J signatures. Whether ophthalmopathy could be predicted prospectively was tested in an independent validation cohort made up of roughly 19 hyperthyroidism patients plus 17 patients who later progressed to ophthalmopathy. For training and testing, the 80 to 100 patients in the discovery cohort were randomly divided in a 7:3 ratio. In addition, the study compared T-cell repertoires in thyroid tissue and in blood from over 5 Graves' hyperthyroidism patients. After blood sampling, hyperthyroidism patients were treated with methimazole at a starting dose of 30 mg daily, and ophthalmopathy patients were treated with high-dose intravenous methylprednisolone. According to the paper, TCR Vbeta CDR3 sequencing was carried out on 135 peripheral blood samples, which came from 40 to 45 ophthalmopathy, 75 or so hyperthyroidism and roughly 17 progressor patients.

TCR beta CDR3 regions were amplified from RNA transcripts. The first round of RT-PCR for the TCR CDR3 was performed with the HTBI primer set and the Qiagen OneStep RT-PCR kit. Libraries were constructed in a second round of multiplex PCR, after which size selection and purification were performed. The libraries were sequenced on an Illumina HiSeq2000 using paired-end 100 bp reads. The paper's data handling went like this. SOAPnuke was used to process the raw data, with reads discarded if the reads contained adapters or uncalled bases, had a mean Phred below 15, or lacked an exact constant-primer or identifier match. High-quality paired reads were merged using COPE v1.2.5, and each unique nucleotide sequence was defined as a clonotype. Clonotypes were aligned to IMGT TRBV, TRBD and TRBJ reference segments using MiTCR v1.1. Only V-J combinations with frequency above 0.0001, covering 99% to 99.2% of repertoires, were analysed. A TCS score was defined as the ratio between F50 (clonal expansion) and ExV (chaos), using BLOSUM62-based TCRdist between CDR3 peptides within each V-J. Welch's t-statistics and random forest reduced around 550 V-J features to about 12, which were used in a naive Bayes classifier (R e1071). TCRdb itself trimmed the public reads at Q25 with fastp, ran MiXCR and retained productive beta chains. A single entry per CDR3 protein holds the most common genes and DNA from its merged rows. These V and J calls rely on TCRdb rather than the paper's analysis. This sample comprises a few hundred thousand distinct CDR3 sequences, about a fifth of them detected only once. Roughly 29% of the sample goes to the ten largest clones.

Graves' hyperthyroidism was defined as stable when no progression to ophthalmopathy occurred over 18 months of follow-up. Hyperthyroidism patients were newly diagnosed, with disease duration under 2 months, and aged 18 to 65 years. Exclusion was applied to patients with uncontrolled infections, other autoimmune diseases, pregnancy or lactation. Diagnoses were established on the basis of clinical symptoms, serum thyroxine and TRAb, thyroid ultrasound, and orbital computed tomography. Ficoll-Paque density gradient centrifugation was used to isolate PBMCs from 9.5 to 10 ml of fresh peripheral blood. Trizol reagent was used to extract total RNA, and RNA quality was then checked on an Agilent 2100 Bioanalyzer. This clonotype was counted a few times. Its specific antigen is unknown. No much larger clonotype is one base removed from it; base qualities were not supplied. Counted from cysteine to phenylalanine, this CDR3 has 17 amino acids. Of the read, only the CDR3 DNA is kept; its 51 bases are in frame from base 1. After removal of 5 bases from V and 7 bases from J, the junction retains 18 bases not matched to a gene. CDR1 and CDR2 were assigned from the germline V gene as SGHAT and FQNNGV.

What the research found in general, with its limitations: In validation, the model predicted progression to ophthalmopathy a median of about 6 months before onset, with roughly 70% sensitivity and about 72% specificity. No statistical method was used to fix the sample size in advance, and group allocation was not hidden from the investigators. Most expanded thyroid clonotypes (frequency above 0.001) were also found in blood, which suggests that blood repertoires may mirror thyroid immune responses. In cross-validation, a model built on a 13 V-J signature told ophthalmopathy apart from stable hyperthyroidism with over 85% sensitivity and about 81% specificity, and in testing the same model reached 80%/75%.

The TCR was taken from a man aged 18 to 35 with Graves' hyperthyroidism. The source material was blood. The chain is encoded by TRBV11-2 joined to TRBJ2-7, and 9 bases in between align with TRBD1. The bases are TGTGCCAGCAGCCGGACAGGACAGGGGAAAAATACGAGGGAGCAGTACTTC. It is translated as CASSRTGQGKNTREQYF. Here the CDR3 is joined to the reference TRBV11-2 and TRBJ2-7 genes, and the full variable domain is: EAGVAQSPRYKIIEKRQSVAFWCNPISGHATLYWYQQILGQGPKLLIQFQNNGVVDDSQLPKDRFSAERLKGVDSTLKIQPAKLEDSAVYLCASSRTGQGKNTREQYFGPGTRLTVT.